Shown below are 31 T cell receptor beta chains from a single sample sequenced in a study of control samples from healthy donors and cancer patients. The repertoire was sequenced with immunoSEQ multiplex PCR; TCRdb's copy has only in-frame clones and lacks some. Of about 160,000 clones in the sample, 85% to 95% were seen once. The specimen sequenced was blood. These TCRs come from a woman between 40 and 50 years old in good health.

J is TRBJ1-1 and V is TRBV19; D possibly corresponds to TRBD1 (5 bases). Germline loops: CDR1 LNHDA, CDR2 SQIVND (reference sequence). Trimming took off 5 bases at V and 0 bases at J, with 10 bases between the two ends. The length of the CDR3 is 14 residues. Here the CDR3 reads CASSLGVMNTEAFF. Written as DNA, the CDR3 is TGTGCCAGTAGTTTGGGGGTGATGAACACTGAAGCTTTCTTT.

The V and J genes are TRBV5-1 and TRBJ2-5; 8 bases align to TRBD1. The trim removed 5 bases at V and 2 bases at J, leaving 11 bases unmatched. The CDR3 contains 16 residues. Germline V gives CDR1 SGHRS, CDR2 YFSETQ. CDR3 sequence: CASSSLPGTGQETQYF. For the CDR3, the DNA is TGCGCCAGCAGTTCTTTACCCGGGACAGGACAAGAGACCCAGTACTTC.

J is TRBJ2-1 and V is TRBV4-3, with 11 positions matching TRBD2. V lost 1 base and J lost 5; bases outside the gene matches: 13. In germline, CDR1 is LGHNA, CDR2 YSLEER. The CDR3 runs to 19 residues. The CDR3 spells CASSQGWPVTSGRDNEQFF. In nucleotides, the CDR3 is TGCGCCAGCAGCCAAGGTTGGCCGGTTACTAGCGGGAGAGACAATGAGCAGTTCTTC.

The rearrangement joins TRBV30 to TRBJ1-2, with D unresolved. Germline loops: CDR1 GTSNPN, CDR2 SVGIG (reference sequence). With 3 bases removed from V and 0 bases from J, the gap between germline ends came to 5 bases. The CDR3 runs to 12 residues. CDR3 loop: CAWSPTNYGYTF. The CDR3 region has the DNA TGTGCCTGGAGCCCCACTAACTATGGCTACACCTTC.

The rearrangement links TRBV14 to TRBJ1-4; D remains ambiguous. V dropped 1 base and J dropped 11 bases, with 11 bases sitting between them. CDR1 is SGHDN, CDR2 FVKESK, per germline. The CDR3 totals 13 residues. This CDR3 reads CASSQGNSGKLFF. Written as DNA, the CDR3 is TGTGCCAGCAGCCAAGGGAACAGCGGCAAACTGTTTTTT.

The chain's CDR3 is CASSYSVGYTF. DNA of the CDR3: TGTGCCAGCAGTTACTCTGTGGGCTACACCTTC. The rearrangement uses TRBV6-2 or TRBV6-3 and TRBJ1-2; D call uncertain. From germline, CDR1 is MNHEY and CDR2 SVGEGT. This CDR3 is built from 11 residues. Trimming took 0 bases from V and 8 from J, leaving 4 bases between them.

The chain links TRBV5-6 to TRBJ2-2; D remains ambiguous. The CDR3 is 11 amino acids. V was clipped by 4 bases and J by 6 bases, with 4 bases between them. Germline CDR1 and CDR2: SGHDT and YYEEEE. For the CDR3, the DNA is TGTGCCAGCAGCCTGGCCGGGGAGCTGTTTTTT. It translates to CASSLAGELFF.

The V gene is TRBV7-8, the J gene TRBJ2-7; maybe TRBD1 (5 bases). This CDR3 is 15 amino acids long. CDR1 and CDR2 from the germline V gene are SGHVS and FQNEAQ. Trimming left V 6 bases short and J 5 bases short, with 20 bases between. The CDR3 spells CASRATGVEAHEQYF. In nucleotides, the CDR3 is TGTGCCAGCAGAGCAACAGGTGTTGAAGCCCACGAGCAGTACTTC.

This clone was recorded once. This chain connects TRBV5-1 to TRBJ2-2; 11 bases align to TRBD2. V dropped 5 bases and J dropped 3; count of bases not matched to a gene: 6. Germline V lookup: CDR1 SGHRS, CDR2 YFSETQ. This CDR3 region has 16 residues. This CDR3 reads CASSLTSGADTGELFF. For the CDR3, the DNA is TGCGCCAGCAGTCTGACTAGCGGGGCTGACACCGGGGAGCTGTTTTTT.

The chain employs TRBV28 and TRBJ1-1; D not certain. V was trimmed by 6 bases and J by 1 base, leaving 9 bases between them. The CDR3 is made up of 13 amino acids. Germline assignment: CDR1 MDHEN and CDR2 SYDVKM. The CDR3 sequence: CASSTTPNTEAFF. For the CDR3, the DNA is TGTGCCAGCAGCACGACACCGAACACTGAAGCTTTCTTT.

The chain carries TRBV14 and TRBJ1-2, with D perhaps TRBD1 (5 bases). Trimming stripped 0 bases from V and 2 bases from J, with 16 bases between. CDR1 and CDR2 from the germline V gene are SGHDN and FVKESK. The CDR3 loop spans 17 amino acids. The chain's CDR3 is CASSQDLLGWDNYGYTF. CDR3 coding DNA: TGTGCCAGCAGCCAAGATCTTCTCGGGTGGGACAACTATGGCTACACCTTC.

The chain links TRBV3-1 (or the pseudogene TRBV3-2) to TRBJ2-2; 7 nucleotides agree with TRBD1. The CDR3 has 14 residues. With 4 bases clipped from V and 7 bases from J, the junction kept 6 bases outside the gene matches. In germline, CDR1 is LGHDT, CDR2 YNNKEL (reference sequence). The CDR3 DNA is TGTGCCAGCAGCCCCGACAGGGCGGGCGGGGAGCTGTTTTTT. As protein: CASSPDRAGGELFF.

The chain couples TRBV12-3 or TRBV12-4 to TRBJ1-2, with D possibly being TRBD1 (6 bases). V lost 4 bases and J 7 bases, leaving 10 bases between the germline ends. The CDR3 loop spans 12 amino acids. The CDR3 sequence is CASSSTGTGYTF. The CDR3 nucleotides read TGTGCCAGCAGTTCTACAGGGACTGGCTACACCTTC.

The gene calls are TRBV3-1 (or the pseudogene TRBV3-2) and TRBJ2-1, with a weak D call TRBD1 (5 bases). The ends were cut back, 0 bases at V and 9 bases at J, with 15 bases in the middle. The CDR3 has 15 amino acids. Germline V lookup: CDR1 LGHDT, CDR2 YNNKEL (reference sequence). The CDR3 sequence is CASSQDVASRAEQFF. CDR3 in DNA: TGTGCCAGCAGCCAAGATGTGGCCAGCAGGGCTGAGCAGTTCTTC.

This sequence joins TRBV6-5 and TRBJ1-1; weak D call: TRBD1 (6 bases). The CDR3 contains 13 residues. V lost 2 bases, J lost 5 bases, and 9 bases lay in between. From germline, CDR1 is MNHEY and CDR2 SVGAGI. DNA for the CDR3: TGTGCCAGCAGTTACGCCAGGGGTACTGAAGCTTTCTTT. Translated: CASSYARGTEAFF.

This chain's CDR3 is CASSRGQINSPLHF. The CDR3 DNA reads as TGTGCCAGCAGTCGGGGACAGATTAATTCACCCCTCCACTTT. The chain carries TRBV6-2 or TRBV6-3 and TRBJ1-6; TRBD1 matches at 7 bases. Germline values: CDR1 MNHEY, CDR2 SVGEGT. The V segment lost 5 bases and the J segment 6 bases; nucleotides outside the gene matches: 4. The CDR3 contains 14 residues.

The chain has TRBV6-2 or TRBV6-3 and TRBJ2-3, with 8 bases fitting TRBD2. In germline, CDR1 is MNHEY, CDR2 SVGEGT. The CDR3 totals 15 residues. V trimming: 4 bases; J trimming: 7 bases; junction bases outside the gene matches: 10. The CDR3 is CASSLSGGARHTQYF. In DNA, the CDR3 is TGTGCCAGCAGTTTATCGGGGGGGGCTCGGCATACGCAGTATTTT.

The J gene is TRBJ1-1, the V gene TRBV29-1; no firm D call. The CDR3 loop spans 11 amino acids. Germline V CDR1 and CDR2: SQVTM, ANQGSEA. V lost 5 bases and J 10 bases, leaving 14 bases between the germline ends. CDR3: CSVKGSSGAFF. CDR3 nucleotide sequence: TGCAGCGTTAAGGGCTCCTCCGGAGCTTTCTTT.

The chain links TRBV7-2 to TRBJ2-3; D gene unclear. This CDR3 is 13 amino acids long. Germline CDR1 reads SGHTA; CDR2 reads FQGNSA. Trimming removed 1 base from V and 4 bases from J, with 6 bases in between. The CDR3 DNA follows: TGTGCCAGCAGCTTAGGGGAATCAGATACGCAGTATTTT. Protein: CASSLGESDTQYF.

V and J are TRBV5-6 and TRBJ1-2, with 8 positions matching TRBD1. Germline assignment: CDR1 SGHDT and CDR2 YYEEEE. This CDR3 is built from 14 residues. The J segment lost 3 bases and the V segment lost 5 bases, leaving 6 bases of the junction unmatched. In DNA form, the CDR3 reads TGTGCCAGCAGGTGGGACAGGACTTACTATGGCTACACCTTC. Translation gives CASRWDRTYYGYTF.

For the CDR3, the DNA is TGTGCCTGGAGTCCGACGGGTAATGAGCAGTTCTTC. Translated, it gives CAWSPTGNEQFF. The V call is TRBV30, the J call TRBJ2-1; no firm D call. V was pared by 2 bases and J by 7 bases, with 9 bases between. The CDR3 is 12 residues long. From germline, CDR1 is GTSNPN and CDR2 SVGIG (reference sequence).

The chain uses TRBV5-1 and TRBJ2-2; 7 nucleotides line up with TRBD1. Per the germline V gene, CDR1 is SGHRS and CDR2 is YFSETQ. The CDR3 covers 16 residues. The ends lost 0 bases at V and 6 bases at J; junction bases unmatched: 8. Here the CDR3 reads CASSLVTGASPGELFF. The CDR3 DNA reads TGCGCCAGCAGCTTGGTTACAGGGGCTAGCCCCGGGGAGCTGTTTTTT.

This chain uses TRBV6-2 or TRBV6-3 with TRBJ2-1; TRBD2 matches at 10 bases. Trimming at V came to 5 bases and at J to 2 bases, leaving 3 bases not matched to a gene. From germline, CDR1 is MNHEY and CDR2 SVGEGT. The CDR3 contains 15 residues. This CDR3 reads CASSDTSGTYNEQFF. The CDR3 DNA follows: TGTGCCAGCAGTGACACTAGCGGGACCTACAATGAGCAGTTCTTC.

CDR3 residues: CASSYRDFRGYTF. DNA of the CDR3: TGTGCCAGCAGTTATCGGGATTTCCGAGGCTACACCTTC. The V and J genes are TRBV27 and TRBJ1-2; D not resolved. The CDR3 covers 13 residues. V dropped 4 bases and J dropped 8 bases, with 14 bases sitting between them. Germline CDR1 is MNHEY and CDR2 is SMNVEV (reference sequence).

The chain combines TRBV5-1 with TRBJ1-6, with D possibly matching TRBD1 (5 bases). This CDR3 has 15 amino acids. Germline assignment: CDR1 SGHRS and CDR2 YFSETQ. Between the trimmed V and J ends, which lost 0 bases and 8 bases, there was a span of 12 bases. The CDR3 here is CASSLAGVSYSPLHF. CDR3 in DNA: TGCGCCAGCAGCTTGGCGGGGGTTTCGTATTCACCCCTCCACTTT.

The V call is TRBV9, the J call TRBJ1-2; D is perhaps TRBD1 (5 bases). The CDR3 covers 14 residues. CDR1 SGDLS and CDR2 YYNGEE come from the germline V gene. V was shortened by 0 bases and J by 2 bases, with 8 bases between the two germline ends. The CDR3 sequence: CASSVERGNYGYTF. CDR3 coding DNA: TGTGCCAGCAGCGTAGAGAGGGGAAACTATGGCTACACCTTC.

The table lists this clone with a count of one. The V gene is TRBV14, the J gene TRBJ2-1, with 8 bases identical to TRBD1. Germline trimming cut 1 base from V and 6 bases from J; bases unmatched to any gene: 2. Germline CDR1 is SGHDN and CDR2 is FVKESK. The CDR3 has 14 amino acids. CDR3 sequence (DNA): TGTGCCAGCAGCCAAGTGGGGACAGGCAATGAGCAGTTCTTC. Its protein product is CASSQVGTGNEQFF.

This clone appeared a single time. The V and J genes are TRBV5-1 and TRBJ1-2, with TRBD1 as a possible D gene (6 bases). The germline CDR1 and CDR2 sequences are SGHRS and YFSETQ. The V and J ends lost 3 bases and 6 bases respectively, with 15 bases between them. CDR3 length equals 14 residues. The CDR3 spells CASSSGVGADGYTF. Here the CDR3 DNA reads TGCGCCAGCAGCTCCGGGGTGGGGGCTGATGGCTACACCTTC.

The CDR3 DNA sequence: TGTGCCAGCAGCTGGGACAGGAATAATTCACCCCTCCACTTT. This codes for CASSWDRNNSPLHF. The chain employs TRBV5-6 and TRBJ1-6, with 8 positions matching TRBD1. CDR1 is SGHDT and CDR2 is YYEEEE in the germline V gene. The J segment lost 5 bases and the V segment lost 3 bases, leaving 1 base of the junction unmatched. The CDR3 loop spans 14 amino acids.

This clone has only one observation. The rearrangement uses TRBV5-1 and TRBJ1-1, with 7 bases identical to TRBD1. Germline loops: CDR1 SGHRS, CDR2 YFSETQ. The CDR3 is made up of 18 amino acids. The ends lost 2 bases at V and 3 bases at J; junction bases unmatched: 16. In nucleotides, the CDR3 is TGCGCCAGCAGCTTTACGTCAGGGGGAGACGGCCGGGACACTGAAGCTTTCTTT. Protein sequence: CASSFTSGGDGRDTEAFF.

The chain links TRBV2 to TRBJ1-2; 7 nucleotides match TRBD1. Trimming removed 5 bases from V and 8 bases from J; junction bases left unmatched: 2. The V gene's germline CDR1 is SNHLY and CDR2 FYNNEI. There are 11 residues in the CDR3. Written as DNA, the CDR3 is TGTGCCAGCAGTCCGGACAGGGGCTACACCTTC. This sequence encodes CASSPDRGYTF. Full variable domain (remainder filled in from reference TRBV2 and TRBJ1-2): EPEVTQTPSHQVTQMGQEVILRCVPISNHLYFYWYRQILGQKVEFLVSFYNNEISEKSEIFDDQFSVERPDGSNFTLKIRSTKLEDSAMYFCASSPDRGYTFGSGTRLTVV.